This TCR beta chain derives from a study of blood T cells in healthy people across ages. Primed by a sample-barcoded 5' primer and a J-beta primer mix, a second PCR proceeded for 7 to 11 cycles. Each TCR beta cDNA got a 12-nucleotide random molecular identifier. A minimum of 2.5 million CDR3-containing paired-end reads was obtained for each sample. TCRdb recomputed calls from the 5' RACE reads with MiXCR, one row per CDR3 protein. Of over 1,500,000 distinct CDR3 sequences listed, about 50% were seen once; the top ten hold less than 2.5%. Trimming took 8 bases from V and 3 from J, leaving 15 bases between them. The CDR3 loop spans 13 amino acids. Germline CDR1 DFQATT, CDR2 SNEGSKA (reference sequence). Total RNA was extracted at no less than 6 micrograms per sample.

The receptor was derived from a woman between 40 and 50 years old in good health. The sequencing input was blood. The chain links TRBV20-1 to TRBJ2-3, with TRBD2 as a possible D gene (6 bases). The CDR3 here is CSPGTHETDTQYF. CDR3 coding DNA: TGCAGTCCTGGGACTCACGAGACAGATACGCAGTATTTT.